The 12 T cell receptor beta chains reported below all come from one sample, sequenced in a study of OX40 agonist ivuxolimab in advanced cancers. Repertoires were generated with immunoSEQ multiplex PCR, while TCRdb's copy carries only in-frame clones and drops some. The sample has around 11,000 clones; around 74% are singletons. The material was CD4+ or CD8+ T cells sorted from blood, obtained in a trial of the OX40 agonist ivuxolimab. These receptors originate from an adult with an advanced solid tumor such as melanoma, head and neck, liver or kidney cancer.

The V call is TRBV7-9, the J call TRBJ2-3; D not certain. V was trimmed by 0 bases and J by 4 bases, leaving 2 bases between them. The CDR3 covers 12 residues. Germline CDR1 SEHNR, CDR2 FQNEAQ (reference sequence). CDR3: CASSLAADTQYF. As DNA, the CDR3 is TGTGCCAGCAGCTTAGCGGCAGATACGCAGTATTTT. Supplemented by reference TRBV7-9 and TRBJ2-3, the full variable domain reads DTGVSQNPRHKITKRGQNVTFRCDPISEHNRLYWYRQTLGQGPEFLTYFQNEAQLEKSRLLSDRFSAERPKGSFSTLEIQRTEQGDSAMYLCASSLAADTQYFGPGTRLTVL.

The chain combines TRBV4-2 with TRBJ2-1, with 7 bases matching TRBD1. The V and J ends lost 0 bases and 4 bases, in that order; junction bases with no gene match: 6. This CDR3 has 16 residues. Germline V lookup: CDR1 LGHNA, CDR2 YNFKEQ. The CDR3 here is CASSQDRGRGYNEQFF. The CDR3 bases are TGTGCCAGCAGCCAAGATCGGGGCAGGGGGTACAATGAGCAGTTCTTC.

This CDR3 is CASSEVGQGVGQPQHF. The CDR3 coding sequence is TGTGCCAGCAGTGAAGTGGGACAGGGAGTAGGGCAGCCCCAGCATTTT. The chain links TRBV2 to TRBJ1-5; 9 nucleotides align to TRBD1. The V segment lost 1 base and the J segment 7 bases; nucleotides outside the gene matches: 8. Germline V gene lookup returns CDR1 SNHLY and CDR2 FYNNEI. The length of the CDR3 is 16 residues. Together with reference TRBV2 and TRBJ1-5, the CDR3 gives the full variable domain: EPEVTQTPSHQVTQMGQEVILRCVPISNHLYFYWYRQILGQKVEFLVSFYNNEISEKSEIFDDQFSVERPDGSNFTLKIRSTKLEDSAMYFCASSEVGQGVGQPQHFGDGTRLSIL.

The chain joins TRBV4-2 to TRBJ1-2; D unresolved. CDR1 and CDR2 from the germline V gene are LGHNA and YNFKEQ. V lost 5 bases, J lost 4 bases, and 8 bases lay in between. This CDR3 comprises 12 residues. The CDR3 nucleotides are TGTGCCAGCAGCTTCGGGAGCTATGGCTACACCTTC. Translation gives CASSFGSYGYTF.

J is TRBJ2-5 and V is TRBV9; D is possibly TRBD2 (6 bases). The V gene's germline CDR1 is SGDLS and CDR2 YYNGEE. Trimming stripped 0 bases from V and 3 bases from J, with 18 bases between. This CDR3 has 17 amino acids. The CDR3, as DNA: TGTGCCAGCAGCGTAGAGGCCCCCATCGGGGGAGAAGAGACCCAGTACTTC. It is translated as CASSVEAPIGGEETQYF.

This clone appeared a single time. The rearrangement joins TRBV25-1 to TRBJ2-1; 13 bases map to TRBD2. The CDR3 runs to 14 residues. Germline trimming cut 3 bases from V and 8 bases from J; bases unmatched to any gene: 1. CDR1 and CDR2 from the germline V gene are MGHDK and SYGVNS. The CDR3 DNA reads as TGTGCCAGCAGTGACGGACTAGCGGGAGATGAGCAGTTCTTC. This codes for CASSDGLAGDEQFF.

The chain recombines TRBV28 with TRBJ1-5, with D uncertain. There are 14 residues in the CDR3. V shed 5 bases and J shed 6 bases, with 14 bases lying between them. The germline CDR1 and CDR2 sequences are MDHEN and SYDVKM. CDR3 loop: CASSAQVSIQPQHF. CDR3 coding DNA: TGTGCCAGCAGTGCACAAGTATCAATTCAGCCCCAGCATTTT.

This chain uses TRBV5-1 with TRBJ2-1, with 9 bases fitting TRBD2. This CDR3 has 15 residues. Germline assignment: CDR1 SGHRS and CDR2 YFSETQ. The V and J ends lost 0 bases and 8 bases, in that order; junction bases with no gene match: 6. The CDR3 DNA follows: TGCGCCAGCAGCTTGGTAGCGGGAGATACGGATGAGCAGTTCTTC. Residues: CASSLVAGDTDEQFF.

The rearrangement uses TRBV5-6 and TRBJ1-1; TRBD1 is a possible D gene (5 bases). The CDR3 has 14 residues. CDR1 and CDR2 (germline): SGHDT, YYEEEE. Trimming cost V 5 bases and J 1 base, with 12 bases left between them. CDR3 residues: CASSEPGTNTEAFF. CDR3 DNA sequence: TGTGCCAGCAGTGAGCCAGGGACGAACACTGAAGCTTTCTTT.

The V and J genes are TRBV9 and TRBJ2-1; 7 positions agree with TRBD1. In germline, CDR1 is SGDLS, CDR2 YYNGEE. This CDR3 spans 13 amino acids. J was trimmed by 6 bases and V by 2 bases; bases with no gene match: 2. CDR3 bases: TGTGCCAGCAGCGTCGACAGGGCCAATGAGCAGTTCTTC. Translation gives CASSVDRANEQFF. Variable domain in full (rest from reference TRBV9 and TRBJ2-1): DSGVTQTPKHLITATGQRVTLRCSPRSGDLSVYWYQQSLDQGLQFLIQYYNGEERAKGNILERFSAQQFPDLHSELNLSSLELGDSALYFCASSVDRANEQFFGPGTRLTVL.

This sequence joins TRBV6-5 and TRBJ2-5; D is perhaps TRBD2 (6 bases). Germline CDR1 reads MNHEY; CDR2 reads SVGAGI. Deletions cut 6 bases from V and 2 bases from J, with 13 bases between. CDR3 size: 14 residues. The CDR3: CASSRDLIQETQYF. The CDR3 DNA reads as TGTGCCAGCAGCCGGGACTTAATACAAGAGACCCAGTACTTC.

This clone was seen a single time. The genes are TRBV6-1 and TRBJ2-7, with D perhaps matching TRBD1 (5 bases). This CDR3 spans 15 amino acids. Between the trimmed V and J ends, which lost 1 base and 2 bases, there was a span of 12 bases. Germline-derived CDR1 and CDR2 are MNHNS and SASEGT. The CDR3 is CASSEGGDAPYEQYF. The CDR3 DNA is TGTGCCAGCAGTGAAGGGGGCGACGCTCCCTACGAGCAGTACTTC.